The 8 T cell receptor beta chains listed next were all sequenced from one sample in a study of CD8 T cells in Susac syndrome. Reverse transcription of about 0.45 to 1 ug RNA used random hexamers. TCRdb recomputed calls from the immunoSEQ multiplex PCR reads with MiXCR, one row per CDR3 protein. The sample carries fewer than 350,000 distinct CDR3 sequences, over 75% recorded once. Specimen: CD8+ T cells from PBMCs. Receptor source: a human donor with multiple sclerosis.

The J gene is TRBJ2-1, the V gene TRBV6-5; 12 nucleotides line up with TRBD2. The CDR3 spans 15 residues. Germline CDR1 and CDR2: MNHEY and SVGAGI. Losses at the gene ends were 4 bases for V and 6 bases for J; bases not matched to a gene: 4. CDR3 nucleotides: TGTGCCAGCAGTTTGACTAGCGGGAGTGGCAATGAGCAGTTCTTC. As protein: CASSLTSGSGNEQFF.

The rearrangement uses TRBV25-1 and TRBJ2-3, with D possibly matching TRBD2 (6 bases). The CDR3 is 15 amino acids. V lost 8 bases and J lost 2, with 17 bases in between. Germline assignment: CDR1 MGHDK and CDR2 SYGVNS. The CDR3 loop is CASASVFLHTDTQYF. The CDR3 DNA reads as TGTGCCAGCGCTAGCGTCTTTCTTCACACAGATACGCAGTATTTT. Full variable domain (remainder filled in from reference TRBV25-1 and TRBJ2-3): EADIYQTPRYLVIGTGKKITLECSQTMGHDKMYWYQQDPGMELHLIHYSYGVNSTEKGDLSSESTVSRIRTEHFPLTLESARPSHTSQYLCASASVFLHTDTQYFGPGTRLTVL.

J is TRBJ2-7 and V is TRBV28; D perhaps matches TRBD1 (5 bases). Looked up from germline, CDR1 is MDHEN and CDR2 is SYDVKM. The CDR3 is 14 residues long. The V end was cut by 5 bases, the J end by 6 bases, with 17 bases between. Written as DNA, the CDR3 is TGTGCCAGCAGTCGCCGTAGGGCAGGGTCCGAGCAGTACTTC. It is translated as CASSRRRAGSEQYF.

This chain uses TRBV15 with TRBJ2-3; D not resolved. The CDR3 has 15 amino acids. CDR1 LNHNV and CDR2 YYDKDF come from the germline V gene (reference sequence). Trimming left V 5 bases short and J 0 bases short, with 12 bases between. The CDR3 loop reads CATSSPRQSTDTQYF. Here the CDR3 DNA reads TGTGCCACCAGCTCTCCGAGGCAGAGCACAGATACGCAGTATTTT.

The gene calls are TRBV27 and TRBJ2-2, with D hard to call. V was cut by 2 bases and J by 2 bases, with 12 bases left in between. Germline CDR1 MNHEY, CDR2 SMNVEV (reference sequence). This CDR3 has 16 amino acids. CDR3 loop: CASSLLASLNTGELFF. The CDR3, as DNA: TGTGCCAGCAGTTTACTCGCGAGCCTTAACACCGGGGAGCTGTTTTTT.

The table lists this clonotype with a count of one. CDR3 nucleotide sequence: TGCAGTGCTAAGGGACTAGCGGAAAACACCGGGGAGCTGTTTTTT. Translated, it gives CSAKGLAENTGELFF. This sequence joins TRBV20-1 and TRBJ2-2; TRBD2 matches 11 bases. The J segment lost 2 bases and the V segment lost 4 bases, leaving 3 bases of the junction unmatched. The CDR3 is made up of 15 amino acids. CDR1 is DFQATT, CDR2 SNEGSKA, per germline (reference sequence).

This clonotype appeared a single time. The chain joins TRBV28 to TRBJ2-5; the D is unclear. V dropped 2 bases and J dropped 9 bases, with 10 bases sitting between them. Germline lookup yields CDR1 MDHEN and CDR2 SYDVKM. CDR3 length equals 12 residues. The CDR3 loop is CASSLPNAAQYF. The CDR3 DNA sequence: TGTGCCAGCAGTTTACCGAATGCAGCCCAGTACTTC.

The chain links TRBV7-9 to TRBJ2-3; 10 nucleotides match TRBD2. The J segment lost 0 bases and the V segment lost 6 bases, leaving 6 bases of the junction unmatched. The length of the CDR3 is 16 residues. CDR1 and CDR2 (germline): SEHNR, FQNEAQ (reference sequence). CDR3 in DNA: TGTGCCAGCAGTTCAACTAGCGGGGCTAGCACAGATACGCAGTATTTT. It codes for CASSSTSGASTDTQYF. The entire variable domain, with the rest obtained from reference TRBV7-9 and TRBJ2-3, is as follows: DTGVSQNPRHKITKRGQNVTFRCDPISEHNRLYWYRQTLGQGPEFLTYFQNEAQLEKSRLLSDRFSAERPKGSFSTLEIQRTEQGDSAMYLCASSSTSGASTDTQYFGPGTRLTVL.